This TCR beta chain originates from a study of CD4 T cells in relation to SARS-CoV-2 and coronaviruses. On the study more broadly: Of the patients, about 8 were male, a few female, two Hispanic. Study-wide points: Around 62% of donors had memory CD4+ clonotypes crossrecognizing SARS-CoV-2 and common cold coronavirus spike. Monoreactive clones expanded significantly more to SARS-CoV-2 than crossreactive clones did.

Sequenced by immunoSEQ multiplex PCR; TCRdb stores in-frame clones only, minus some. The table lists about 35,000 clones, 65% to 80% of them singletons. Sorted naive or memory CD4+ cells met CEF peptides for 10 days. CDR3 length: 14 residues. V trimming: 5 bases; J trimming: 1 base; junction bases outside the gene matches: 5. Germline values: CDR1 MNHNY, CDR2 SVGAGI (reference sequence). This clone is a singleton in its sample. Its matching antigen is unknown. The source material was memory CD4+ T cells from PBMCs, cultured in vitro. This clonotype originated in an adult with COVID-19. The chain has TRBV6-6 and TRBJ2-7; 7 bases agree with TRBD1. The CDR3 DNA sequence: TGTGCCAGCAGTCAAGGGACAGTTTCCTACGAGCAGTACTTC. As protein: CASSQGTVSYEQYF.